This T cell receptor beta chain was documented in a study of shared clonotypes between healthy human individuals. Naive CD8 cells, CD45RO-negative and positively selected for CCR7, excluded terminally differentiated effector memory CD45RA+ cells. The table came from immunoSEQ multiplex PCR; TCRdb's copy has only in-frame clones and leaves some out. The table has millions of clones, 85% to 95% seen once. This sequence originates from a man younger than 30 in good health. Some clones in this sample may be carry-over from other donors' samples. Material: naive CD8+ T cells from PBMCs.

The CDR3 sequence is CASSQETRGPYEQYF. Written as DNA, the CDR3 is TGCGCCAGCAGCCAAGAAACCCGGGGACCCTACGAGCAGTACTTC. The rearrangement uses TRBV4-3 and TRBJ2-7; D assignment may be TRBD1 or TRBD2 (5 bases each). V was cut by 0 bases and J by 2 bases, with 11 bases left in between. The germline gives CDR1 LGHNA, CDR2 YSLEER. The length of the CDR3 is 15 residues.